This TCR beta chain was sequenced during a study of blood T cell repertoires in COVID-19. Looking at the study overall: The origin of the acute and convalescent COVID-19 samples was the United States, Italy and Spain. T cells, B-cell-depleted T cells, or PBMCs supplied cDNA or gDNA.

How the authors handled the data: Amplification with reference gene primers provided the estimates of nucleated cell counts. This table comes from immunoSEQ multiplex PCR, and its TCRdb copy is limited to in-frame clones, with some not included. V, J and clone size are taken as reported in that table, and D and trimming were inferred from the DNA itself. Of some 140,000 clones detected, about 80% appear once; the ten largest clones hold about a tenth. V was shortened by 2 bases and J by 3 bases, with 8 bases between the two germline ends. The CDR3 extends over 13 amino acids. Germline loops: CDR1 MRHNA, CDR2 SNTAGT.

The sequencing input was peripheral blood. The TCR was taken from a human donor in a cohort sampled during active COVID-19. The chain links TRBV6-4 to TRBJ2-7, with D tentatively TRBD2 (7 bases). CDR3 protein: CASSDRGGYEQYF. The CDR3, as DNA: TGTGCCAGCAGTGACAGGGGGGGCTACGAGCAGTACTTC.